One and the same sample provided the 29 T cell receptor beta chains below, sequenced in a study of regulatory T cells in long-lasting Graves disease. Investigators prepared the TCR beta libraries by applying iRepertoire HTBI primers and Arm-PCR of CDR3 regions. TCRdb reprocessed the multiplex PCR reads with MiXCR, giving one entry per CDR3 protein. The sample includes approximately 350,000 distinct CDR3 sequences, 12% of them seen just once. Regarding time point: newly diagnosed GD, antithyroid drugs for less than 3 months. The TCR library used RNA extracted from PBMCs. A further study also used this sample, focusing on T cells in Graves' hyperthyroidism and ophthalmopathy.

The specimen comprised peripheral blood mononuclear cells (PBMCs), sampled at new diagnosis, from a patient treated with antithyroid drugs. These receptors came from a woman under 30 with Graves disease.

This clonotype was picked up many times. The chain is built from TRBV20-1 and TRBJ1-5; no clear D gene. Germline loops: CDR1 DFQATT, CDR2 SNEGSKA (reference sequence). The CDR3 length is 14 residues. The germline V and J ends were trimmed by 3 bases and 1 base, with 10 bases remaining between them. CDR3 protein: CSARWKDSNQPQHF. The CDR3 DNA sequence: TGCAGTGCTAGGTGGAAGGACAGCAATCAGCCCCAGCATTTT.

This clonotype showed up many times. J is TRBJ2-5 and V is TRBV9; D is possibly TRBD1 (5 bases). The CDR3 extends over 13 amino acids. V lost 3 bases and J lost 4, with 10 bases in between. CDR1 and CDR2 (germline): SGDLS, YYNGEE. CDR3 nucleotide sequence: TGTGCCAGCAGCGGTAATAGGGGAGAGACCCAGTACTTC. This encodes CASSGNRGETQYF.

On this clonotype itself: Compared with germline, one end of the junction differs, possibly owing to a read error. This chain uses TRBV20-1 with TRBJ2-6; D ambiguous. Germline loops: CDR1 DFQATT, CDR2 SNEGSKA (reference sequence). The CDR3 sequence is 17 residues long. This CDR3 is CGARDPRLVPGANVLTF. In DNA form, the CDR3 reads TGCGGTGCTAGAGACCCGAGACTCGTGCCTGGGGCCAACGTCCTGACTTTC.

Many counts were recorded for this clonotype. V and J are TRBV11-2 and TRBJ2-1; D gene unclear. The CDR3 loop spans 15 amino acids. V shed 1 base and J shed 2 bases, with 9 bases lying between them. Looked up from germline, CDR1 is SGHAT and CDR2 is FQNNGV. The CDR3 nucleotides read TGTGCCAGCAGCTTAGGGGGAAGAGCCTACAATGAGCAGTTCTTC. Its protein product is CASSLGGRAYNEQFF.

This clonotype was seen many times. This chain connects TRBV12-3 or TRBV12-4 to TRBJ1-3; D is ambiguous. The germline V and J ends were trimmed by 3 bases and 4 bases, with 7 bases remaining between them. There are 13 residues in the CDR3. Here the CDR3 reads CASSFYLGNTIYF. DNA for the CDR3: TGTGCCAGCAGTTTTTATTTGGGAAACACCATATATTTT.

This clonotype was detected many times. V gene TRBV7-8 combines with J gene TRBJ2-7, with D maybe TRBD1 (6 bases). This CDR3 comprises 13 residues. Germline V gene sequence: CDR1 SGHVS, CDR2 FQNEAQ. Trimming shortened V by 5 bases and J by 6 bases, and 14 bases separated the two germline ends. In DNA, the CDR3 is TGTGCCAGCAGCCAGGGGAGCCGCTCCGAGCAGTACTTC. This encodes CASSQGSRSEQYF.

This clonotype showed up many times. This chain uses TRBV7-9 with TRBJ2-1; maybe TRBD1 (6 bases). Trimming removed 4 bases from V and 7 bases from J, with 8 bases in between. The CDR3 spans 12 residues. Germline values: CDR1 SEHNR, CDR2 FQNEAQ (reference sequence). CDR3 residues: CASSYTGNEQFF. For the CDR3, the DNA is TGTGCCAGCAGCTACACAGGGAATGAGCAGTTCTTC.

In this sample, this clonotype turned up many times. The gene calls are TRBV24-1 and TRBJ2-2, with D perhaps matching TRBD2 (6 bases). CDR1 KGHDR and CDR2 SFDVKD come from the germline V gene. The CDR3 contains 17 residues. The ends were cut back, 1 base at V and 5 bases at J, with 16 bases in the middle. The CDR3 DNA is TGTGCCACCAGTGATTTCTGGGAGCGCGGAGGGACCGGGGAGCTGTTTTTT. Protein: CATSDFWERGGTGELFF.

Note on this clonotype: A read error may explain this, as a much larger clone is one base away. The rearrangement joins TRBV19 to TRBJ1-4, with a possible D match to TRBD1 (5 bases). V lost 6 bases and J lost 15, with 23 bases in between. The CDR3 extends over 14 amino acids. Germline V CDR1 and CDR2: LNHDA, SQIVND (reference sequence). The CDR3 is CASSLWDGRGKVFF. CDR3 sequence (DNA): TGTGCCAGTAGCCTCTGGGACGGCCGTGGGAAAGTGTTTTTT.

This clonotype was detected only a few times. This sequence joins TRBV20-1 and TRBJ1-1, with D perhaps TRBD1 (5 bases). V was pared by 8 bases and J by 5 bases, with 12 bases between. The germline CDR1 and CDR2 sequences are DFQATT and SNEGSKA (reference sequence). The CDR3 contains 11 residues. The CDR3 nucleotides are TGCAGTCACCAGGGTGGGACTGAAGCTTTCTTT. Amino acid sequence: CSHQGGTEAFF.

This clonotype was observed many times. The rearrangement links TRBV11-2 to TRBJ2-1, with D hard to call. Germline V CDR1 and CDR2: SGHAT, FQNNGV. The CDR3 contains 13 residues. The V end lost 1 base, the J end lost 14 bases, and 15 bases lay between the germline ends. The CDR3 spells CASSLAFGTSKFF. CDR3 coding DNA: TGTGCCAGCAGCTTAGCTTTCGGCACTTCCAAGTTCTTC.

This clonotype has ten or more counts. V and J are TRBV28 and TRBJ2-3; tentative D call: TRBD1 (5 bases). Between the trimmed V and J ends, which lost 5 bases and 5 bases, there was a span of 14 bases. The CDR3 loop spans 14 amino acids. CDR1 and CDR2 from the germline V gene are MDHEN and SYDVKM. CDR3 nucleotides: TGTGCCAGCAGTCCCGTGGGGCAAGGAGATACGCAGTATTTT. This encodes CASSPVGQGDTQYF.

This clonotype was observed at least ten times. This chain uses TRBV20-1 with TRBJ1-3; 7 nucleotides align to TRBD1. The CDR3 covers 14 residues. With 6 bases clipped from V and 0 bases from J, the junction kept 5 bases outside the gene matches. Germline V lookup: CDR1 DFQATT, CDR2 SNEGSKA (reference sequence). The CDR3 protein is CSAMTGSSGNTIYF. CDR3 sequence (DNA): TGCAGTGCCATGACAGGGAGCTCTGGAAACACCATATATTTT.

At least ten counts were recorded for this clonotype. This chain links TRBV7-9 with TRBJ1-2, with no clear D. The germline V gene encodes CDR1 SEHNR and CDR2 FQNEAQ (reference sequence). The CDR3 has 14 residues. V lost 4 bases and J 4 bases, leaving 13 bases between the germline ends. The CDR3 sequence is CASSSGGWIYGYTF. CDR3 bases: TGTGCCAGCAGCTCCGGCGGCTGGATCTATGGCTACACCTTC.

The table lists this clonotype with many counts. CDR3 DNA sequence: TGCAGTGCTAGCTGTTGGGCCGACCCTCGCCGCTGCTATGGCTACACCTTC. Translated, it gives CSASCWADPRRCYGYTF. V is TRBV20-1 and J is TRBJ1-2; D remains ambiguous. The CDR3 consists of 17 residues. V was pared by 3 bases and J by 4 bases, with 24 bases between. CDR1 and CDR2 (germline): DFQATT, SNEGSKA (reference sequence).

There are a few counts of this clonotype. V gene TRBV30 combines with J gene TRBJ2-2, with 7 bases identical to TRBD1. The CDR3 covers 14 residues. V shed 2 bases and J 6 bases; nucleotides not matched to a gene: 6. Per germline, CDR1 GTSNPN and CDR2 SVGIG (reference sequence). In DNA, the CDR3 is TGTGCCTGGAGTCCAAGGGACAGAGCCGGGGAGCTGTTTTTT. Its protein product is CAWSPRDRAGELFF.

The CDR3: CASSPPGASSYEQYF. The CDR3 DNA reads TGTGCCAGCTCACCACCAGGGGCCTCATCCTACGAGCAGTACTTC. The gene calls are TRBV18 and TRBJ2-7; D perhaps matches TRBD1 (5 bases). The CDR3 spans 15 residues. Looked up from germline, CDR1 is KGHSH and CDR2 is LQKENI. Trimming stripped 0 bases from V and 1 base from J, with 10 bases between.

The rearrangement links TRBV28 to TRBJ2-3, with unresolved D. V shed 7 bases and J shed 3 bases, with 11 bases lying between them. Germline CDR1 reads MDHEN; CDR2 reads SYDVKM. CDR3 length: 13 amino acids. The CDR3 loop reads CASTDVGTDTQYF. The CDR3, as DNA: TGTGCCAGCACCGACGTCGGGACAGATACGCAGTATTTT.

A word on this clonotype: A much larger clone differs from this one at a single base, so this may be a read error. This CDR3 reads CASNFSFRDGVFSDTQYF. In nucleotides, the CDR3 is TGTGCCAGCAACTTTTCATTCCGGGACGGCGTTTTCTCAGATACGCAGTATTTT. This chain joins TRBV7-2 and TRBJ2-3, with D perhaps assigned TRBD1 or TRBD2 (5 bases each). The CDR3 runs 18 residues. Trimming pared 7 bases from V and 4 bases from J, leaving 27 bases between. Germline V gives CDR1 SGHTA, CDR2 FQGNSA.

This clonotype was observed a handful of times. CDR3 region: CASSLNRGLEKLFF. The CDR3 DNA follows: TGTGCCAGCAGTTTAAACAGGGGGCTAGAAAAACTGTTTTTT. This chain joins TRBV28 and TRBJ1-4, with TRBD1 identical over 9 bases. Germline CDR1 and CDR2: MDHEN and SYDVKM. This CDR3 spans 14 amino acids. With 2 bases clipped from V and 8 bases from J, the junction kept 3 bases outside the gene matches.

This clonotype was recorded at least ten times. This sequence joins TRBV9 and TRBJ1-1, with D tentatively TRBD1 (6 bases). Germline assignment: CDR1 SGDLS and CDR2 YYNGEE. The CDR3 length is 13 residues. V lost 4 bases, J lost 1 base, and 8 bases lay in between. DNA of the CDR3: TGTGCCAGCAGCATGGGACAGAACACTGAAGCTTTCTTT. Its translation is CASSMGQNTEAFF.

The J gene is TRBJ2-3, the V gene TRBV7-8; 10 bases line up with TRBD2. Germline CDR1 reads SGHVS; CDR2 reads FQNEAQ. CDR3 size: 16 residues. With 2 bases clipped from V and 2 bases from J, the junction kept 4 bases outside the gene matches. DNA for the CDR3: TGTGCCAGCAGCTTACTACTAGCGGGGCACACAGATACGCAGTATTTT. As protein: CASSLLLAGHTDTQYF.

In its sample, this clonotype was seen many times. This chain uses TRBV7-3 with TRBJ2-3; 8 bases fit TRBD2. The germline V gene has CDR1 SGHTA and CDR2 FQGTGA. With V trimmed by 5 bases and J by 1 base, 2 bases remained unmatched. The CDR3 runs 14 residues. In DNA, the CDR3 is TGTGCCAGCAGCCTGACTAGCGGCACAGATACGCAGTATTTT. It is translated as CASSLTSGTDTQYF.

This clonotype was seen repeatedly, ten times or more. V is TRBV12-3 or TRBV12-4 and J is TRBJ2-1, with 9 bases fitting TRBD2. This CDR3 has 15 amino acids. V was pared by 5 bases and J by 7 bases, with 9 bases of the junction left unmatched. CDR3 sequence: CASSPRGAGGNEQFF. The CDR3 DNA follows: TGTGCCAGCAGTCCTCGGGGGGCGGGGGGGAATGAGCAGTTCTTC.

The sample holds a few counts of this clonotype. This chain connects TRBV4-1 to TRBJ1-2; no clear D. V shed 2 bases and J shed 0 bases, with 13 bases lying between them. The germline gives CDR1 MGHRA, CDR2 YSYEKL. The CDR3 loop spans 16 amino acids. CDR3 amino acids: CASSQPEHFPNYGYTF. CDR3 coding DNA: TGCGCCAGCAGCCAACCCGAACATTTCCCTAACTATGGCTACACCTTC.

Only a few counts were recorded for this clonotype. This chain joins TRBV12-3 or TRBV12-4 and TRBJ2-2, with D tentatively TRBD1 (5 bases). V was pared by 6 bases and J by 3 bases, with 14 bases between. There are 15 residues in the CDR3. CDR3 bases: TGTGCCAGCAGCCCTAGGGGTCGGGACACCGGGGAGCTGTTTTTT. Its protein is CASSPRGRDTGELFF.

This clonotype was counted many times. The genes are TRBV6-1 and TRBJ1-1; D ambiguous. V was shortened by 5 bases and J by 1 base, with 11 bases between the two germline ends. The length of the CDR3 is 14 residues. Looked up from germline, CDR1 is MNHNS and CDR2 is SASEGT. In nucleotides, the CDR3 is TGTGCCAGCAGTACGGAACCCCGGAACACTGAAGCTTTCTTT. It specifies CASSTEPRNTEAFF.

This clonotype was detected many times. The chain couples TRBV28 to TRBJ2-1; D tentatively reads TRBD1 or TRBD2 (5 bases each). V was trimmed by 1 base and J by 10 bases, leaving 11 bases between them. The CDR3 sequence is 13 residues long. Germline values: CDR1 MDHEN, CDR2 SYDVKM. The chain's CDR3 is CASSLFGGREQFF. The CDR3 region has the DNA TGTGCCAGCAGTTTATTTGGGGGAAGGGAGCAGTTCTTC.

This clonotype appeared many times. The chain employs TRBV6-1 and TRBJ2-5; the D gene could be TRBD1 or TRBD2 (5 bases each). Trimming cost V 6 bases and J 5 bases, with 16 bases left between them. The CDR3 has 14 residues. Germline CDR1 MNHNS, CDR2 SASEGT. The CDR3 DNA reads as TGTGCCAGCAGGTTGAATGGGGGAGAGGAGACCCAGTACTTC. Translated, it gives CASRLNGGEETQYF.